This TCR beta chain was documented in a study of cytomegalovirus exposure and HLA in healthy donors. Across the study: A previous analysis identified 117 million unique TCR beta sequences derived from roughly 180 million T cells.

Study results and limitations: In terms of immune exposure information, only CMV serostatus was available.

About this clone itself: Its antigen is undetermined.

The CDR3 covers 15 residues. Germline V CDR1 and CDR2: LNHDA, SQIVND (reference sequence). The J segment lost 5 bases and the V segment lost 6 bases, leaving 6 bases of the junction unmatched. 60 Vbeta and 13 Jbeta primers were used in PCR. Measured with immunoSEQ multiplex PCR; TCRdb has only the in-frame clones, and not every one. The sample lists some 150,000 clones; about four fifths were seen once. This TCR came from a man aged 30 to 45 in good health and CMV-seronegative. This rearrangement joins TRBV19 to TRBJ2-5, with 13 bases that match TRBD2. The sequenced sample consisted of PBMCs. In DNA form, the CDR3 reads TGTGCCAGTAGCGAAGGACTAGCGGGAGCTGAGACCCAGTACTTC. Translating gives CASSEGLAGAETQYF.